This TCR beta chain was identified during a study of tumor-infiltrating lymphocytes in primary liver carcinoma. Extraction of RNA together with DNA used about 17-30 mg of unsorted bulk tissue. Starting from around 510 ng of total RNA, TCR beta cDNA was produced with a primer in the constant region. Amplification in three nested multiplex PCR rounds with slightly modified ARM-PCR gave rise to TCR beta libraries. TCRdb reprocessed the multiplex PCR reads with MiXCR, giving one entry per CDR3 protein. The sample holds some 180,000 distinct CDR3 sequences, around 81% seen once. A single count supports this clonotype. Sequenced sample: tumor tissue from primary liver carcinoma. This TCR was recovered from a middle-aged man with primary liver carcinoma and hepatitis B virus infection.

The CDR3 coding sequence is TGTGCCAGCAGCTCAAACGGGATATCCAGGTTGTTTAATGAGCAGTTCTTC. This sequence encodes CASSSNGISRLFNEQFF. This chain links TRBV11-1 with TRBJ2-1; D perhaps matches TRBD2 (5 bases). The CDR3 length is 17 residues. Trimming took 4 bases from V and 7 from J, leaving 23 bases between them. Germline V gives CDR1 SGHAT, CDR2 FQDESV (reference sequence).